This TCR beta chain was recorded in a study of human T cells and chemical hapten exposure. Study conclusions and caveats: Relative to controls, expanded TCRs formed significantly more large CDR3 similarity clusters.

This sample's time point: pre-sensitization, week 0. Treatment meaning: therapeutic diphenylcyclopropenone sensitization with weekly scalp DPC. What the library attached to individual cDNA molecules were unique molecular identifiers. TCRdb reprocessed the RACE reads via MiXCR and lists one record per CDR3 protein. The sample holds 350,000 to 450,000 distinct CDR3 sequences, approximately 5% seen once. This CDR3 has 15 residues. Trimming stripped 5 bases from V and 0 bases from J, with 8 bases between. From germline, CDR1 is MNHEY and CDR2 SVGAGI. At least ten counts were recorded for this clonotype. Its antigen remains unknown.

The rearrangement joins TRBV6-5 to TRBJ2-6; D gene ambiguous. The sequenced sample was whole blood, obtained in connection with sensitization to the hapten diphenylcyclopropenone (DPC). The source is a woman aged 45-60 years with alopecia areata. Some clones in this sample may be carry-over from other donors' samples. The CDR3 bases are TGTGCCAGCAGTCCCAGCTTCTCTGGGGCCAACGTCCTGACTTTC. It encodes CASSPSFSGANVLTF.